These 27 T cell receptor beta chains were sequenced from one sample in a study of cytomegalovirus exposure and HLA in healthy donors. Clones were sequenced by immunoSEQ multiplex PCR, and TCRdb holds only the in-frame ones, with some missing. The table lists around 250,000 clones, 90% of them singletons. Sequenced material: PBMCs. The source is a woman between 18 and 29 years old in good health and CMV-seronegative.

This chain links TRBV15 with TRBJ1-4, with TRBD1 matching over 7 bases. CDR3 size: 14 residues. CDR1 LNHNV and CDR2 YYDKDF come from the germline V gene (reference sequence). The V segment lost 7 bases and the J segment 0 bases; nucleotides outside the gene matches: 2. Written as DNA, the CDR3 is TGTGCCACCACCGGGACAGCAACTAATGAAAAACTGTTTTTT. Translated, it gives CATTGTATNEKLFF.

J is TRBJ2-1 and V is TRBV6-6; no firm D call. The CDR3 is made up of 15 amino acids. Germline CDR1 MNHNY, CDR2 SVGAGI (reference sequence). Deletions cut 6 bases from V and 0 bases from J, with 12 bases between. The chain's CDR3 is CASRPPFSSYNEQFF. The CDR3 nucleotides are TGTGCCAGCAGACCCCCGTTTAGCTCCTACAATGAGCAGTTCTTC.

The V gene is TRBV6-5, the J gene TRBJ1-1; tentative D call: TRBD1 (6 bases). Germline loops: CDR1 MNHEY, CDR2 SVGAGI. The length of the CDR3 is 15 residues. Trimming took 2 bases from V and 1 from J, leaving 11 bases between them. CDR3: CASSYEGGKNTEAFF. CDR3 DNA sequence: TGTGCCAGCAGTTACGAGGGGGGGAAGAACACTGAAGCTTTCTTT.

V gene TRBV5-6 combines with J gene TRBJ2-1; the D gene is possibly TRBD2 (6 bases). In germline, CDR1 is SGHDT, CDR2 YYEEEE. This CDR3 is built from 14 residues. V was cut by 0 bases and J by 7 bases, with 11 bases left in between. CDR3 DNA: TGTGCCAGCAGCTTGGGAGGGACTGGTAATGAGCAGTTCTTC. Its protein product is CASSLGGTGNEQFF.

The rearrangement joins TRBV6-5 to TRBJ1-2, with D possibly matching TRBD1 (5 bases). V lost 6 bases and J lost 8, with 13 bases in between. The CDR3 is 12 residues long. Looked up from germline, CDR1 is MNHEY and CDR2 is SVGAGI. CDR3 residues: CASSPRGLGYTF. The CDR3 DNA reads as TGTGCCAGCAGCCCTCGGGGGTTAGGCTACACCTTC.

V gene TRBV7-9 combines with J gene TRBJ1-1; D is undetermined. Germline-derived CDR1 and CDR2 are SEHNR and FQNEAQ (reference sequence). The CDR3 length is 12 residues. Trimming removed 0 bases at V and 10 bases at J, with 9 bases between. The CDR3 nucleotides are TGTGCCAGCAGCTTAGCGGGGAGTGGAGCTTTCTTT. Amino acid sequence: CASSLAGSGAFF.

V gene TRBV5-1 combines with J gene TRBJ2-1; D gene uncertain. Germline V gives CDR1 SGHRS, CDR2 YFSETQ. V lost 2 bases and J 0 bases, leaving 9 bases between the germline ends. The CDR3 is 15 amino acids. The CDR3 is CASSFRVSSYNEQFF. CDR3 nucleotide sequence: TGCGCCAGCAGCTTTCGTGTGAGCTCCTACAATGAGCAGTTCTTC.

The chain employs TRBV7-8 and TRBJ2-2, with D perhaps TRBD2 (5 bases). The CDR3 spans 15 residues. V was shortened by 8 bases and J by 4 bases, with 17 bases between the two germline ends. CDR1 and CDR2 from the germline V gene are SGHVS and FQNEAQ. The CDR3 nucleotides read TGTGCCAGCCACGCAACTAGGATAGTCACCGGGGAGCTGTTTTTT. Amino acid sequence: CASHATRIVTGELFF.

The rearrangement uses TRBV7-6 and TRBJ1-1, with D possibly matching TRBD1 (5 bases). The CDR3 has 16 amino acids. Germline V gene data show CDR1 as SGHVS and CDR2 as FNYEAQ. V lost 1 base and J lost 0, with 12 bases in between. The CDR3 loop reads CASSLGGGRLNTEAFF. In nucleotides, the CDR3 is TGTGCCAGCAGCTTAGGGGGGGGGAGACTGAACACTGAAGCTTTCTTT.

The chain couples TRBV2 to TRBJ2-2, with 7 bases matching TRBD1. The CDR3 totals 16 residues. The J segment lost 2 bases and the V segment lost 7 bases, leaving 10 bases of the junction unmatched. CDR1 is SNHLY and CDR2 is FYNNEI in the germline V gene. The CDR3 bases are TGTGCCAGCACTGACAGGGTACCCATCAACACCGGGGAGCTGTTTTTT. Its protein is CASTDRVPINTGELFF.

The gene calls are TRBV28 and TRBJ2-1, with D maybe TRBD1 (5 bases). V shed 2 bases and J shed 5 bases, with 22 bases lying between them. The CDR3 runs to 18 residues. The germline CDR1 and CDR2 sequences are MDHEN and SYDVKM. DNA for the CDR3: TGTGCCAGCAGTTTAGGCCCTCGGACACCGCCTCACCACAATGAGCAGTTCTTC. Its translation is CASSLGPRTPPHHNEQFF. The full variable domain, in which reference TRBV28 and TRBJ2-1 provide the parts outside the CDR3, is DVKVTQSSRYLVKRTGEKVFLECVQDMDHENMFWYRQDPGLGLRLIYFSYDVKMKEKGDIPEGYSVSREKKERFSLILESASTNQTSMYLCASSLGPRTPPHHNEQFFGPGTRLTVL.

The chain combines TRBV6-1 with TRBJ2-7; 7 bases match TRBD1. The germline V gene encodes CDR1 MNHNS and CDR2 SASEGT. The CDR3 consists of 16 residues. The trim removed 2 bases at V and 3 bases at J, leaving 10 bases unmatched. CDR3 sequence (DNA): TGTGCCAGCAGTGAATGGGTTGGACAGGAGGTCTACGAGCAGTACTTC. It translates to CASSEWVGQEVYEQYF.

DNA for the CDR3: TGTGCCAGCTCACCACCGGCCAGGGGAGACAATGAAGCTTTCTTT. Protein: CASSPPARGDNEAFF. V is TRBV18 and J is TRBJ1-1; tentatively, D is TRBD1 (6 bases). The germline CDR1 and CDR2 sequences are KGHSH and LQKENI. Trimming pared 0 bases from V and 7 bases from J, leaving 15 bases between. CDR3 length equals 15 residues.

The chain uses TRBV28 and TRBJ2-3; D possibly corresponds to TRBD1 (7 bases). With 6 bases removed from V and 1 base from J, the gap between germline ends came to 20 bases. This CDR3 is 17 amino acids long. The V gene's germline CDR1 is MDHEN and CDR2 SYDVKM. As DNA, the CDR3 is TGTGCCAGCAGCCGAAACAGGGGACTCACTGGCACAGATACGCAGTATTTT. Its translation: CASSRNRGLTGTDTQYF.

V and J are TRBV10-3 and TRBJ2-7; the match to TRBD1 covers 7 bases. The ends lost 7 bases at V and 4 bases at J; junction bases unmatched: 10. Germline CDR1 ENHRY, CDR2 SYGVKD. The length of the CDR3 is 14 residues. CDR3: CAINIGTETYEQYF. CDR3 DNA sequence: TGTGCCATCAACATCGGGACAGAGACATACGAGCAGTACTTC.

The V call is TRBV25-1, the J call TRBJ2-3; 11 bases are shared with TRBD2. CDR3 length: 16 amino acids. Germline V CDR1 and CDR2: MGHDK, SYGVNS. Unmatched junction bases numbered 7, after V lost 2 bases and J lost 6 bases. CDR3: CASSEDIAGGHDTQYF. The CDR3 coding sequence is TGTGCCAGCAGTGAAGATATAGCGGGGGGGCATGATACGCAGTATTTT.

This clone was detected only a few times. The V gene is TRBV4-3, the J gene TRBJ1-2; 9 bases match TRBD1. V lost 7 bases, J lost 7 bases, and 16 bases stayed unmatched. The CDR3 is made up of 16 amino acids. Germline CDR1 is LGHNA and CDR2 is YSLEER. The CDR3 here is CASTTGQGTLEAGYTF. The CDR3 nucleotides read TGCGCCAGCACCACGGGACAGGGTACCCTTGAGGCTGGCTACACCTTC.

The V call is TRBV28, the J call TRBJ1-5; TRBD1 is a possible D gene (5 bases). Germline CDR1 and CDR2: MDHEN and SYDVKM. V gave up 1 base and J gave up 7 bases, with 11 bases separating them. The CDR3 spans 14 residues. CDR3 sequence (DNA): TGTGCCAGCAGTTTATTGGGCAGGGCACAGCCCCAGCATTTT. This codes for CASSLLGRAQPQHF.

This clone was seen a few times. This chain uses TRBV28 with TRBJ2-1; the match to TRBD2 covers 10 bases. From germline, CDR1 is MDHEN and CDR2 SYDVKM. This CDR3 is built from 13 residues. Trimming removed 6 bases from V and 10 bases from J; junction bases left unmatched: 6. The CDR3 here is CASSSGGAGEQFF. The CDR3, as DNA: TGTGCCAGCAGCAGCGGGGGGGCAGGGGAGCAGTTCTTC.

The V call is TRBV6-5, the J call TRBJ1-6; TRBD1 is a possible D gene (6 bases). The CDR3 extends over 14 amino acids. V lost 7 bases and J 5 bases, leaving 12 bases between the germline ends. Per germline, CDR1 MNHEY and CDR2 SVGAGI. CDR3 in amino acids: CASTTGLNNSPLHF. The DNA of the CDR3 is TGTGCCAGCACCACAGGGCTCAATAATTCACCCCTCCACTTT.

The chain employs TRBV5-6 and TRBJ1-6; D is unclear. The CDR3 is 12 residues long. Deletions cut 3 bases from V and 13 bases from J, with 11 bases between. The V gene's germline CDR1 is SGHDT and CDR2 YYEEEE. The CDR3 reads CASSSLLNPLHF. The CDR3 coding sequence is TGTGCCAGCAGCTCACTACTAAATCCCCTCCACTTT.

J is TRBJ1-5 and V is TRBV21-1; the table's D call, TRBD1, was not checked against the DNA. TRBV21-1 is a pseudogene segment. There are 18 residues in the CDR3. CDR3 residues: CASSKGRSRIYSNQPQHF. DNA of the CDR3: TGTGCCAGCAGCAAGGGCAGAAGTCGCATTTATAGCAATCAGCCCCAGCATTTT.

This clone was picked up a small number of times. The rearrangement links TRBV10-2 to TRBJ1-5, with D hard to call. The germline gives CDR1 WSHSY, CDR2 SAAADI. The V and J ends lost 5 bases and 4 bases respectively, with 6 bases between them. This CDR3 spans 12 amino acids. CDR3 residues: CASSHSNQPQHF. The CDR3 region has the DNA TGCGCCAGCAGTCACTCAAATCAGCCCCAGCATTTT.

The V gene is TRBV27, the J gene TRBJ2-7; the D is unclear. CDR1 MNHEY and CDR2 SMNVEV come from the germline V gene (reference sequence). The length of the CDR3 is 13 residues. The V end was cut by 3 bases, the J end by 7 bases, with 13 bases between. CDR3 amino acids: CASSFSGLGEQYV. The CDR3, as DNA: TGTGCCAGCAGTTTCTCCGGTCTGGGAGAGCAGTACGTC.

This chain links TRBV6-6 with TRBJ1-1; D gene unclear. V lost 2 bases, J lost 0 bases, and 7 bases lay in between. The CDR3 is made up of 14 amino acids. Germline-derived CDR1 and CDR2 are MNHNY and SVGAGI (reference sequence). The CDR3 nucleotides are TGTGCCAGCAGTTACCTAGAGCTGAACACTGAAGCTTTCTTT. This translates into CASSYLELNTEAFF.

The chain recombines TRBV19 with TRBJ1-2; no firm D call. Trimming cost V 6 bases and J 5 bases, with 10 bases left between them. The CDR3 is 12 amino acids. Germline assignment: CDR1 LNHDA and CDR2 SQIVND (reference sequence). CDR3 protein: CASRQTIYGYTF. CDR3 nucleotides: TGTGCCAGTAGGCAGACTATATATGGCTACACCTTC. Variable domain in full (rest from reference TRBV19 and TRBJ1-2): DGGITQSPKYLFRKEGQNVTLSCEQNLNHDAMYWYRQDPGQGLRLIYYSQIVNDFQKGDIAEGYSVSREKKESFPLTVTSAQKNPTAFYLCASRQTIYGYTFGSGTRLTVV.

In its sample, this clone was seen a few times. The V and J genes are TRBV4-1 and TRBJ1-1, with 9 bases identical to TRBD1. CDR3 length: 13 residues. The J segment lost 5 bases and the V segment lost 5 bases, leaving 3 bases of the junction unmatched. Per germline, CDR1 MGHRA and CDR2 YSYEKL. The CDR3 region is CASSGQGWTEAFF. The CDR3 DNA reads TGCGCCAGCAGCGGACAGGGGTGGACTGAAGCTTTCTTT.